These 21 T cell receptor beta chains were sequenced from one sample in a study of blood T cell repertoires in COVID-19. The data were produced by immunoSEQ multiplex PCR, yet TCRdb's version contains in-frame clones alone and is incomplete. The sample holds 120,000 to 150,000 clones, 80% seen once. The source material was peripheral blood. The receptors shown here come from a man in his 60s with active or convalescent COVID-19.

This clone was found a few times. Within the sample, other DNA sequences also encode this same CDR3. The chain joins TRBV19 to TRBJ2-7; 10 bases agree with TRBD1. The germline V gene has CDR1 LNHDA and CDR2 SQIVND (reference sequence). Trimming at V came to 5 bases and at J to 2 bases, leaving 3 bases not matched to a gene. The CDR3 is 14 amino acids. The CDR3 DNA reads as TGTGCCAGTAGTCCCGGACAGGGGGCCTACGAGCAGTACTTC. Protein sequence: CASSPGQGAYEQYF.

The V and J genes are TRBV20-1 and TRBJ2-1; D remains unclear. This CDR3 contains 11 residues. The V gene lost 3 bases and the J gene lost 10 bases, with 10 bases spanning the gap. Germline V gene sequence: CDR1 DFQATT, CDR2 SNEGSKA (reference sequence). The CDR3 DNA is TGCAGTGCTAGCCAAAGGCGGGAGCAGTTCTTC. Amino acids: CSASQRREQFF.

The chain is built from TRBV24-1 and TRBJ2-1, with D perhaps TRBD1 (6 bases). From germline, CDR1 is KGHDR and CDR2 SFDVKD. The V end lost 0 bases, the J end lost 6 bases, and 14 bases lay between the germline ends. The CDR3 consists of 16 residues. In DNA form, the CDR3 reads TGTGCCACCAGTGATTTGAGCAGGGGCGCCCCCAATGAGCAGTTCTTC. This codes for CATSDLSRGAPNEQFF.

The chain is built from TRBV7-9 and TRBJ1-4; TRBD1 matches at 8 bases. V dropped 6 bases and J dropped 8; count of bases not matched to a gene: 8. This CDR3 region has 14 residues. Germline V gives CDR1 SEHNR, CDR2 FQNEAQ (reference sequence). The CDR3: CASRQDDRGEKLFF. The CDR3 region has the DNA TGTGCCAGCAGGCAAGACGACAGGGGCGAAAAACTGTTTTTT.

The chain joins TRBV4-3 to TRBJ1-6; D unresolved. Trimming cost V 0 bases and J 6 bases, with 9 bases left between them. The length of the CDR3 is 15 residues. Germline V gene sequence: CDR1 LGHNA, CDR2 YSLEER. The CDR3 coding sequence is TGCGCCAGCAGCCAAGATTGGCAGGTTAATTCACCCCTCCACTTT. This translates into CASSQDWQVNSPLHF.

This clone was counted a single time. The chain is built from TRBV6-2 or TRBV6-3 and TRBJ2-1; 8 nucleotides match TRBD1. The CDR3 sequence is 17 residues long. Germline CDR1 reads MNHEY; CDR2 reads SVGEGT. Trimming took 4 bases from V and 0 from J; bases not matched to a gene: 8. The CDR3 region has the DNA TGTGCCAGCAGTTCAATGACAGGGGCGGGCTCCTACAATGAGCAGTTCTTC. Its protein product is CASSSMTGAGSYNEQFF.

This clone was observed a few times. The V call is TRBV7-2, the J call TRBJ2-1; a weak D match, TRBD2 (6 bases). Trimming shortened V by 5 bases and J by 9 bases, and 8 bases separated the two germline ends. From germline, CDR1 is SGHTA and CDR2 FQGNSA. This CDR3 spans 11 amino acids. The CDR3: CASSRGTEQFF. CDR3 nucleotides: TGTGCCAGCAGCCGGGGGACTGAGCAGTTCTTC.

The rearrangement uses TRBV7-8 and TRBJ2-5; a possible D gene is TRBD1 (6 bases). Trimming took 1 base from V and 4 from J, leaving 10 bases between them. The CDR3 is 14 amino acids. Germline V lookup: CDR1 SGHVS, CDR2 FQNEAQ. The CDR3 here is CASSLGGQGETQYF. CDR3 in DNA: TGTGCCAGCAGCTTAGGGGGGCAGGGAGAGACCCAGTACTTC.

The sample holds many counts of this clone. This sequence joins TRBV24-1 and TRBJ2-3; 9 nucleotides line up with TRBD2. The CDR3 is 16 residues long. V dropped 1 base and J dropped 0; count of bases not matched to a gene: 1. The V gene's germline CDR1 is KGHDR and CDR2 SFDVKD. As DNA, the CDR3 is TGTGCCACCAGTGATTTCGCGGGGGGGAGCACAGATACGCAGTATTTT. The encoded protein is CATSDFAGGSTDTQYF.

This clone occurred once. This chain uses TRBV18 with TRBJ2-2; a weak D match, TRBD2 (5 bases). The V end lost 6 bases, the J end lost 4 bases, and 27 bases lay between the germline ends. CDR1 KGHSH and CDR2 LQKENI come from the germline V gene. The CDR3 totals 19 residues. The CDR3 here is CASSPRTLAGGLGTGELFF. The CDR3 DNA sequence: TGTGCCAGCTCCCCTCGAACCCTAGCAGGAGGATTGGGCACCGGGGAGCTGTTTTTT. Combining the CDR3 with reference TRBV18 and TRBJ2-2 gives the whole variable domain NAGVMQNPRHLVRRRGQEARLRCSPMKGHSHVYWYRQLPEEGLKFMVYLQKENIIDESGMPKERFSAEFPKEGPSILRIQQVVRGDSAAYFCASSPRTLAGGLGTGELFFGEGSRLTVL.

The sample holds a few counts of this clone. The chain links TRBV5-4 to TRBJ2-7; 13 nucleotides align to TRBD2. Germline assignment: CDR1 SGHNT and CDR2 YYREEE (reference sequence). With V trimmed by 3 bases and J by 7 bases, 4 bases remained unmatched. CDR3 length equals 14 residues. The CDR3 here is CASSSGLAGREQYF. CDR3 sequence (DNA): TGTGCCAGCAGCTCGGGACTAGCGGGAAGAGAGCAGTACTTC.

This clone was found once. V gene TRBV11-3 combines with J gene TRBJ2-7; 12 positions agree with TRBD2. The germline V gene has CDR1 SGHNT and CDR2 YENEEA. The CDR3 has 16 amino acids. After removal of 1 base from V and 2 bases from J, the junction contained 3 bases not matched to a gene. Here the CDR3 reads CASSLATSGSPYEQYF. The CDR3 nucleotides read TGTGCCAGCAGCTTAGCGACTAGCGGGAGCCCCTACGAGCAGTACTTC.

The chain carries TRBV7-9 and TRBJ1-2; D might be TRBD1 (6 bases). The V and J ends lost 4 bases and 5 bases respectively, with 11 bases between them. CDR1 and CDR2 (germline): SEHNR, FQNEAQ (reference sequence). The CDR3 consists of 13 residues. CDR3 sequence (DNA): TGTGCCAGCAGCTCGACAGGCGGGTATGGCTACACCTTC. Amino acids: CASSSTGGYGYTF.

The J gene is TRBJ2-1, the V gene TRBV7-6; 13 bases agree with TRBD2. With 2 bases clipped from V and 7 bases from J, the junction kept 5 bases outside the gene matches. The CDR3 contains 16 residues. Germline V gene lookup returns CDR1 SGHVS and CDR2 FNYEAQ. The DNA for the CDR3 is TGTGCCAGCAGCTTAAGGGGGACTAGCGGGACGAATGAGCAGTTCTTC. It specifies CASSLRGTSGTNEQFF.

The chain joins TRBV3-1 (or the pseudogene TRBV3-2) to TRBJ1-3; 8 nucleotides line up with TRBD1. Trimming cost V 3 bases and J 4 bases; bases outside gene matches: 5. Looked up from germline, CDR1 is LGHDT and CDR2 is YNNKEL (reference sequence). There are 15 residues in the CDR3. CDR3 bases: TGTGCCAGCAGCCAGGTGACAGGGGACGGAAACACCATATATTTT. This gives the protein CASSQVTGDGNTIYF.

The chain employs TRBV21-1 and TRBJ2-3; the tabulated D call, TRBD2, remains unverified against the DNA. TRBV21-1 is listed as a pseudogene. The CDR3 contains 15 residues. The CDR3 DNA reads as TGTGCCAGCAGCAGCTTCGCGGTAAGCACAGATACGCAGTATTTT. Residues: CASSSFAVSTDTQYF.

The CDR3 loop reads CASSYSITGVQQYF. In DNA form, the CDR3 reads TGTGCCAGCAGTTACTCGATAACGGGGGTCCAGCAGTACTTC. This chain joins TRBV6-5 and TRBJ2-7, with D perhaps TRBD2 (6 bases). The CDR3 runs 14 residues. V was shortened by 0 bases and J by 8 bases, with 14 bases between the two germline ends. Looked up from germline, CDR1 is MNHEY and CDR2 is SVGAGI.

This sequence joins TRBV11-3 and TRBJ2-5; D remains ambiguous. Per the germline V gene, CDR1 is SGHNT and CDR2 is YENEEA. The ends were cut back, 5 bases at V and 7 bases at J, with 11 bases in the middle. This CDR3 contains 12 residues. The CDR3: CASSQAGGTQYF. CDR3 sequence (DNA): TGTGCCAGCAGCCAGGCCGGTGGGACCCAGTACTTC. Variable domain in full (rest from reference TRBV11-3 and TRBJ2-5): EAGVVQSPRYKIIEKKQPVAFWCNPISGHNTLYWYLQNLGQGPELLIRYENEEAVDDSQLPKDRFSAERLKGVDSTLKIQPAELGDSAVYLCASSQAGGTQYFGPGTRLLVL.

This chain connects TRBV11-3 to TRBJ2-5; tentative D call: TRBD1 (6 bases). CDR3 length: 14 residues. The V end was cut by 5 bases, the J end by 4 bases, with 14 bases between. The germline V gene has CDR1 SGHNT and CDR2 YENEEA. DNA of the CDR3: TGTGCCAGCAGCCAGGGGACATCTCGAGAGACCCAGTACTTC. Protein: CASSQGTSRETQYF.

The V and J genes are TRBV7-2 and TRBJ2-7; 8 nucleotides match TRBD2. Per germline, CDR1 SGHTA and CDR2 FQGNSA. The ends lost 2 bases at V and 0 bases at J; junction bases unmatched: 15. This CDR3 contains 19 residues. CDR3 DNA sequence: TGTGCCAGCAGCTTAAGGGGGGTTACTAGCGGTATAAGCTCCTACGAGCAGTACTTC. This sequence encodes CASSLRGVTSGISSYEQYF.

This clone was observed a single time. The gene calls are TRBV19 and TRBJ2-5; 8 nucleotides match TRBD2. With 2 bases clipped from V and 5 bases from J, the junction kept 7 bases outside the gene matches. Germline V lookup: CDR1 LNHDA, CDR2 SQIVND (reference sequence). The CDR3 contains 15 residues. CDR3 coding DNA: TGTGCCAGTAGTATACGGGAGGGCCCTCGGGAGACCCAGTACTTC. Its translation: CASSIREGPRETQYF.